What follows are 24 T cell receptor beta chains derived from one specimen sequenced in a study of cytomegalovirus exposure and HLA in healthy donors. Both 60 Vbeta primers and 13 Jbeta primers went into the PCR. Clones were sequenced by immunoSEQ multiplex PCR, and TCRdb holds only the in-frame ones, with some missing. The sample includes about 140,000 clones, approximately 83% seen only once; the top ten take around 2.5%. Sequenced: PBMCs. These receptors came from a male donor in good health and CMV-seronegative.

This clone was observed a few times. The gene calls are TRBV9 and TRBJ2-5; D is possibly TRBD1 (6 bases). CDR3 length equals 13 residues. The germline gives CDR1 SGDLS, CDR2 YYNGEE. Trimming pared 5 bases from V and 5 bases from J, leaving 13 bases between. CDR3 loop: CASSRTVGETQYF. The CDR3 region has the DNA TGTGCCAGCAGTAGGACAGTTGGCGAGACCCAGTACTTC.

The V gene is TRBV11-1, the J gene TRBJ2-1, with 9 bases that match TRBD2. Germline V CDR1 and CDR2: SGHAT, FQDESV (reference sequence). V trimming: 6 bases; J trimming: 7 bases; junction bases outside the gene matches: 7. This CDR3 has 14 residues. CDR3 coding DNA: TGTGCCAGCAGTTCCCAGCGGGAGGTAAATGAGCAGTTCTTC. Translated, it gives CASSSQREVNEQFF.

The V call is TRBV2, the J call TRBJ2-1; D remains ambiguous. Germline loops: CDR1 SNHLY, CDR2 FYNNEI. The CDR3 sequence is 14 residues long. Deletions cut 4 bases from V and 6 bases from J, with 13 bases between. Written as DNA, the CDR3 is TGTGCCAGCAGTGTTCGCAGTACCATCAATGAGCAGTTCTTC. This encodes CASSVRSTINEQFF. The full variable domain, completed using reference TRBV2 and TRBJ2-1, is EPEVTQTPSHQVTQMGQEVILRCVPISNHLYFYWYRQILGQKVEFLVSFYNNEISEKSEIFDDQFSVERPDGSNFTLKIRSTKLEDSAMYFCASSVRSTINEQFFGPGTRLTVL.

This chain connects TRBV7-9 to TRBJ2-2; D remains unclear. Trimming cost V 5 bases and J 7 bases, with 14 bases left between them. The CDR3 is 14 amino acids. Germline values: CDR1 SEHNR, CDR2 FQNEAQ (reference sequence). In nucleotides, the CDR3 is TGTGCCAGCAGCCAACCGGAGAAACACGGGGAGCTGTTTTTT. Amino acids: CASSQPEKHGELFF.

This clone was seen just once. This sequence joins TRBV7-9 and TRBJ2-5; 13 nucleotides match TRBD2. J lost 4 bases, V lost 5 bases, and 13 bases had no gene match. Germline V gene data show CDR1 as SEHNR and CDR2 as FQNEAQ (reference sequence). The CDR3 length is 18 residues. The CDR3 is CASSLTLRTSGRGETQYF. Written as DNA, the CDR3 is TGTGCCAGCAGCCTCACCCTTCGGACTAGCGGGAGAGGAGAGACCCAGTACTTC.

This sequence joins TRBV11-2 and TRBJ2-7; D call uncertain. The germline V gene has CDR1 SGHAT and CDR2 FQNNGV. CDR3 length equals 13 residues. Trimming left V 5 bases short and J 2 bases short, with 10 bases between. The CDR3 sequence is CASSRSEAYEQYF. As DNA, the CDR3 is TGTGCCAGCAGCCGATCTGAGGCCTACGAGCAGTACTTC.

This chain connects TRBV7-9 to TRBJ2-3, with 7 bases fitting TRBD2. Germline V gene sequence: CDR1 SEHNR, CDR2 FQNEAQ (reference sequence). V was pared by 5 bases and J by 0 bases, with 8 bases of the junction left unmatched. The CDR3 length is 16 residues. Written as DNA, the CDR3 is TGTGCCAGCAGCCGGACCAGCGGGACTAGCACAGATACGCAGTATTTT. Residues: CASSRTSGTSTDTQYF. Together with reference TRBV7-9 and TRBJ2-3, the CDR3 gives the full variable domain: DTGVSQNPRHKITKRGQNVTFRCDPISEHNRLYWYRQTLGQGPEFLTYFQNEAQLEKSRLLSDRFSAERPKGSFSTLEIQRTEQGDSAMYLCASSRTSGTSTDTQYFGPGTRLTVL.

The genes are TRBV19 and TRBJ2-1; 8 bases are shared with TRBD2. V lost 1 base and J lost 3; bases outside the gene matches: 2. There are 15 residues in the CDR3. Germline V gene data show CDR1 as LNHDA and CDR2 as SQIVND (reference sequence). CDR3: CASSIAGGSYNEQFF. CDR3 coding DNA: TGTGCCAGTAGTATAGCGGGAGGGAGCTACAATGAGCAGTTCTTC.

This chain connects TRBV27 to TRBJ2-1, with D hard to call. Germline CDR1 reads MNHEY; CDR2 reads SMNVEV (reference sequence). Trimming removed 0 bases from V and 8 bases from J, with 17 bases in between. The CDR3 length is 16 residues. The CDR3 reads CASSLSNVSLSDEQFF. CDR3 DNA: TGTGCCAGCAGTTTATCGAACGTCTCGTTGAGCGATGAGCAGTTCTTC.

The chain employs TRBV23-1 and TRBJ1-5, with a weak D call TRBD1 (5 bases). TRBV23-1 is designated an ORF whose function remains uncertain. V was shortened by 4 bases and J by 2 bases, with 27 bases between the two germline ends. The CDR3 consists of 20 residues. The DNA of the CDR3 is TGCGCCAGCAGTCTTCTGACCCAGGGATCCCCTCCACGTTGCAATCAGCCCCAGCATTTT. It is translated as CASSLLTQGSPPRCNQPQHF.

This chain uses TRBV6-5 with TRBJ2-1; a weak D match, TRBD1 (6 bases). Germline loops: CDR1 MNHEY, CDR2 SVGAGI. V was shortened by 0 bases and J by 8 bases, with 11 bases between the two germline ends. CDR3 size: 14 residues. CDR3 protein: CASSYSATGHEQFF. CDR3 sequence (DNA): TGTGCCAGCAGTTACTCCGCGACAGGCCATGAGCAGTTCTTC.

This clone turned up a few times. The gene calls are TRBV7-9 and TRBJ1-2; 8 bases match TRBD1. The CDR3 is 17 residues long. V lost 5 bases, J lost 6 bases, and 17 bases stayed unmatched. In germline, CDR1 is SEHNR, CDR2 FQNEAQ (reference sequence). CDR3: CASSPISPGTGRNGYTF. CDR3 coding DNA: TGTGCCAGCAGCCCCATATCCCCCGGGACAGGAAGGAATGGCTACACCTTC.

The chain has TRBV27 and TRBJ2-3, with 7 bases identical to TRBD2. Germline CDR1 is MNHEY and CDR2 is SMNVEV (reference sequence). The ends lost 7 bases at V and 3 bases at J; junction bases unmatched: 4. This CDR3 contains 13 residues. This CDR3 is CASNRGGTDTQYF. The DNA of the CDR3 is TGTGCCAGCAATAGGGGAGGGACAGATACGCAGTATTTT.

The V call is TRBV7-2, the J call TRBJ2-7, with 11 bases lining up with TRBD2. Germline V gives CDR1 SGHTA, CDR2 FQGNSA. Losses at the gene ends were 3 bases for V and 3 bases for J; bases not matched to a gene: 4. CDR3 length: 15 residues. CDR3 DNA: TGTGCCAGCAGCTTGAGTCTAGCGGGAGGCTACGAGCAGTACTTC. Amino acid sequence: CASSLSLAGGYEQYF.

The chain links TRBV14 to TRBJ2-1; 8 positions agree with TRBD1. The CDR3 is 14 amino acids. V lost 4 bases, J lost 8 bases, and 7 bases stayed unmatched. Germline V gene sequence: CDR1 SGHDN, CDR2 FVKESK. CDR3 sequence reads: CASSLGQGFDEQFF. CDR3 bases: TGTGCCAGCAGCCTCGGACAGGGTTTCGATGAGCAGTTCTTC.

The V and J genes are TRBV7-9 and TRBJ2-7; 7 bases are a match to TRBD1. CDR1 and CDR2 (germline): SEHNR, FQNEAQ (reference sequence). The CDR3 is 12 amino acids. V shed 5 bases and J 8 bases; nucleotides not matched to a gene: 6. In nucleotides, the CDR3 is TGTGCCAGCAGCCTGAGACAGGGAAAGCAGTACTTC. It translates to CASSLRQGKQYF. Full variable domain (missing parts from reference TRBV7-9 and TRBJ2-7): DTGVSQNPRHKITKRGQNVTFRCDPISEHNRLYWYRQTLGQGPEFLTYFQNEAQLEKSRLLSDRFSAERPKGSFSTLEIQRTEQGDSAMYLCASSLRQGKQYFGPGTRLTVT.

The chain uses TRBV4-3 and TRBJ2-5; a possible D gene is TRBD2 (8 bases). V lost 4 bases and J 4 bases, leaving 19 bases between the germline ends. Germline V gene lookup returns CDR1 LGHNA and CDR2 YSLEER. The length of the CDR3 is 16 residues. The CDR3, as DNA: TGCGCCAGCAGCCCCAAGGGACTAGAGGGGGCAGAGACCCAGTACTTC. It translates to CASSPKGLEGAETQYF.

A few counts support this clone. The gene calls are TRBV10-3 and TRBJ2-7; D remains unclear. This CDR3 is built from 13 residues. Germline-derived CDR1 and CDR2 are ENHRY and SYGVKD. V shed 7 bases and J shed 0 bases, with 10 bases lying between them. In DNA form, the CDR3 reads TGTGCCATCAAACTACCCAGCTCCTACGAGCAGTACTTC. Translating gives CAIKLPSSYEQYF.

The rearrangement links TRBV4-1 to TRBJ1-1; possibly TRBD1 for D (6 bases). V shed 6 bases and J shed 2 bases, with 25 bases lying between them. Per germline, CDR1 MGHRA and CDR2 YSYEKL. The CDR3 sequence is 18 residues long. Here the CDR3 DNA reads TGCGCCAGCAGTCATCGGCGGGGGCGACCTAAATTTAACACTGAAGCTTTCTTT. Residues: CASSHRRGRPKFNTEAFF.

This clone was detected only a few times. CDR3 sequence: CASSRGGRGLDEQFF. The CDR3 DNA sequence: TGCGCCAGCAGCCGAGGGGGGCGGGGGCTGGATGAGCAGTTCTTC. V usage is TRBV4-3 and J usage is TRBJ2-1; possible D gene TRBD2, 7 bases. The CDR3 is 15 residues long. The germline gives CDR1 LGHNA, CDR2 YSLEER. The ends were cut back, 4 bases at V and 8 bases at J, with 18 bases in the middle.

This sequence joins TRBV27 and TRBJ1-5, with unresolved D. The CDR3 length is 13 residues. Germline V CDR1 and CDR2: MNHEY, SMNVEV (reference sequence). V was trimmed by 4 bases and J by 9 bases, leaving 13 bases between them. This CDR3 is CASSSHAMWPQHF. The CDR3 DNA reads as TGTGCCAGCAGTTCCCACGCTATGTGGCCCCAGCATTTT.

The CDR3 DNA follows: TGTGCCAGCGGCGTCGGGATCGACTACGAGCAGTACTTC. Amino acid sequence: CASGVGIDYEQYF. The chain carries TRBV7-6 and TRBJ2-7, with D maybe TRBD2 (5 bases). Germline loops: CDR1 SGHVS, CDR2 FNYEAQ. V dropped 8 bases and J dropped 3 bases, with 14 bases sitting between them. The CDR3 totals 13 residues.

V and J are TRBV7-2 and TRBJ2-1, with D maybe TRBD2 (7 bases). Germline V CDR1 and CDR2: SGHTA, FQGNSA. The V gene lost 1 base and the J gene lost 8 bases, with 15 bases spanning the gap. The length of the CDR3 is 15 residues. The CDR3 region is CASSLVIVGGDEQFF. CDR3 nucleotides: TGTGCCAGCAGCTTAGTAATTGTAGGGGGGGATGAGCAGTTCTTC. The whole variable domain, filled in from reference TRBV7-2 and TRBJ2-1, reads GAGVSQSPSNKVTEKGKDVELRCDPISGHTALYWYRQSLGQGLEFLIYFQGNSAPDKSGLPSDRFSAERTGGSVSTLTIQRTQQEDSAVYLCASSLVIVGGDEQFFGPGTRLTVL.

This clone was detected only once. This CDR3 is CASSQRGTDTQYF. As DNA, the CDR3 is TGTGCCAGCAGCCAACGGGGGACAGATACGCAGTATTTT. This rearrangement joins TRBV5-8 to TRBJ2-3; possibly TRBD2 for D (6 bases). The germline V and J ends were trimmed by 4 bases and 3 bases, with 9 bases remaining between them. Germline V lookup: CDR1 SGHTS, CDR2 YDEGEE. The CDR3 is made up of 13 amino acids. Filled out from reference TRBV5-8 and TRBJ2-3, the complete variable domain reads EAGVTQSPTHLIKTRGQQATLRCSPISGHTSVYWYQQALGLGLQFLLWYDEGEERNRGNFPPRFSGRQFPNYSSELNVNALELEDSALYLCASSQRGTDTQYFGPGTRLTVL.